This TCR beta chain appears in the sequencing data of a study of T cell responses to AZD1222 COVID-19 vaccine. The repertoire was sequenced with immunoSEQ multiplex PCR; TCRdb's copy has only in-frame clones and lacks some. The sample lists around 66,000 clones, 88% seen once, with 4.8% in the top ten. Study-wide points: Receipt of two AZD1222 doses was followed by a rise in Spike-specific TCR breadth and depth. Baseline seropositives among AZD1222 recipients totaled only five to seven.

V was pared by 2 bases and J by 8 bases, with 17 bases between. Germline loops: CDR1 MNHEY, CDR2 SVGAGI. The CDR3 has 15 amino acids. In the case of this clone: Its antigen is unidentified.

The chain recombines TRBV6-5 with TRBJ2-3; D is possibly TRBD1 (5 bases). The specimen was peripheral blood, collected 28 days after the second dose of the MenACWY control vaccine. The receptor was isolated from an adult who received the MenACWY meningococcal vaccine as a control. This CDR3 is CASSYGPPAQGTQYF. The CDR3 coding sequence is TGTGCCAGCAGTTACGGGCCCCCGGCCCAGGGTACGCAGTATTTT.